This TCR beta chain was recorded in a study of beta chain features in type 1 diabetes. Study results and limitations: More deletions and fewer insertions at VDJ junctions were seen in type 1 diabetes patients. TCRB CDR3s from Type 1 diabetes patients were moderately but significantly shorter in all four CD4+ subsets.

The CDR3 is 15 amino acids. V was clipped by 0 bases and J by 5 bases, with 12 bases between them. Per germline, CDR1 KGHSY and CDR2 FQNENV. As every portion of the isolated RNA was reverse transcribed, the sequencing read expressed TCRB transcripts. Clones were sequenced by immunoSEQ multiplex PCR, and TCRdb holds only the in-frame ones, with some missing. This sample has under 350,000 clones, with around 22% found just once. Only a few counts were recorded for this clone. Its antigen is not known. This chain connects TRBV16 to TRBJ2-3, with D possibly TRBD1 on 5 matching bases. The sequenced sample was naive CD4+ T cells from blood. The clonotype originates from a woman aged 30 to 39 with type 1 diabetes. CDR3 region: CASSQSAQGIDTQYF. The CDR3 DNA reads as TGTGCCAGCAGCCAATCAGCCCAGGGAATAGATACGCAGTATTTT.